This T cell receptor beta chain was obtained from a study of early T cells in non-severe SARS-CoV-2 infection. The germline gives CDR1 LGHNA, CDR2 YNFKEQ. The CDR3 runs 16 residues. After removal of 4 bases from V and 4 bases from J, the junction contained 13 bases not matched to a gene. Study-level results: The study's VDJdb matching favored anti-spike CD8 responses and missed private and CD4 specificities.

TCRdb ran MiXCR on the 5' RACE reads and lists one entry per CDR3 protein. Of 50,000 to 70,000 distinct CDR3 sequences in the sample, 5% to 6.5% were seen once. About this clonotype: The antigen is undetermined.

This TCR derives from an adult who was a healthcare worker with PCR-confirmed SARS-CoV-2 infection or an uninfected control (not recorded which). Sample: whole blood, taken at baseline. The chain joins TRBV4-2 to TRBJ2-7; 7 nucleotides line up with TRBD1. The CDR3 nucleotides read TGTGCCAGCAGCCGCCGGGACAGTAGCTTATCTTACGAGCAGTACTTC. Translating it yields CASSRRDSSLSYEQYF.